The next 24 T cell receptor beta chains were all read from a single sample in a study of type 1 and type 2 diabetes patients. The PCR template was genomic DNA. The TCR beta CDR3 region was amplified using 30 forward and 13 reverse primers. TCRdb called the multiplex PCR reads again in MiXCR, with one record for every CDR3 protein. The table has 250,000 or so distinct CDR3 sequences, around 47% seen once. Sequenced input: peripheral blood mononuclear cells (PBMCs). Receptors originate from a man aged 18 to 35 with type 2 diabetes.

The chain joins TRBV5-1 to TRBJ1-2; D gene uncertain. Germline V gene sequence: CDR1 SGHRS, CDR2 YFSETQ. CDR3 size: 13 residues. Trimming took 4 bases from V and 2 from J, leaving 9 bases between them. In DNA form, the CDR3 reads TGCGCCAGCAGCAACGACGGAAACTATGGCTACACCTTC. Translating gives CASSNDGNYGYTF.

Notes on this clonotype: A read error may account for a junction end that differs from germline. The chain links TRBV20-1 to TRBJ2-7; either TRBD1 or TRBD2 may fit D (5 bases each). The germline V gene encodes CDR1 DFQATT and CDR2 SNEGSKA (reference sequence). The CDR3 totals 13 residues. CDR3 sequence: CSARKGSGDERYF. The CDR3 DNA follows: TGCAGTGCTAGAAAGGGGAGTGGAGACGAGCGGTACTTC.

The CDR3 DNA follows: TGCAGTGCTAGAGGGGAGCGGGGGATAAACACAGATACGCAGTATTTT. Translated, it gives CSARGERGINTDTQYF. The chain recombines TRBV20-1 with TRBJ2-3, with 8 positions matching TRBD2. V lost 1 base to trimming and J lost 2 bases; unmatched junction nucleotides: 8. Germline assignment: CDR1 DFQATT and CDR2 SNEGSKA (reference sequence). The CDR3 consists of 16 residues.

This sequence joins TRBV7-3 and TRBJ1-4; 8 positions agree with TRBD1. Germline loops: CDR1 SGHTA, CDR2 FQGTGA. The length of the CDR3 is 19 residues. V lost 5 bases and J lost 3; bases outside the gene matches: 17. The CDR3 protein is CASSQGAGKGLRANEKLFF. In nucleotides, the CDR3 is TGTGCCAGCAGCCAGGGGGCGGGGAAGGGCTTGCGGGCTAATGAAAAACTGTTTTTT.

This chain connects TRBV12-3 or TRBV12-4 to TRBJ2-7, with 9 nucleotides matching TRBD1. CDR3 length: 17 amino acids. J gave up 1 base and V 3 bases, and 10 bases lay outside the gene matches. The CDR3 region has the DNA TGTGCCAGCAGTTTGGGATTGGGACAGGGACTATCCTACGAGCAGTACTTC. This translates into CASSLGLGQGLSYEQYF.

This clonotype was detected a few times. The chain recombines TRBV19 with TRBJ1-1; D is uncertain. Germline V gene lookup returns CDR1 LNHDA and CDR2 SQIVND (reference sequence). This CDR3 comprises 15 residues. V lost 2 bases, J lost 0 bases, and 10 bases lay in between. As DNA, the CDR3 is TGTGCCAGTAGTATAAATCCGCGGGTGAACACTGAAGCTTTCTTT. This gives the protein CASSINPRVNTEAFF.

The chain links TRBV18 to TRBJ2-7; no clear D. Trimming removed 3 bases at V and 0 bases at J, with 6 bases between. The CDR3 spans 13 residues. The germline V gene encodes CDR1 KGHSH and CDR2 LQKENI. The CDR3 DNA reads as TGTGCCAGCTCACCGTCCAACTCCTACGAGCAGTACTTC. Protein sequence: CASSPSNSYEQYF.

In DNA, the CDR3 is TGTGCCAGTAGGGGTGAAAAACTGTTTTTT. Encoded protein: CASRGEKLFF. The chain combines TRBV27 with TRBJ1-4; possible D gene TRBD1, 5 bases. Germline V gene lookup returns CDR1 MNHEY and CDR2 SMNVEV (reference sequence). Trimming removed 9 bases from V and 7 bases from J, with 6 bases in between. The CDR3 loop spans 10 amino acids.

A few counts support this clonotype. The rearrangement joins TRBV30 to TRBJ2-7, with D possibly TRBD2 on 5 matching bases. This CDR3 comprises 13 residues. CDR1 is GTSNPN, CDR2 SVGIG, per germline (reference sequence). V was trimmed by 2 bases and J by 3 bases, leaving 11 bases between them. This CDR3 is CAWSSGLGYEQYF. The DNA of the CDR3 is TGTGCCTGGAGTTCGGGATTAGGCTACGAGCAGTACTTC.

The sample holds many counts of this clonotype. This chain links TRBV2 with TRBJ1-4; D unresolved. The germline CDR1 and CDR2 sequences are SNHLY and FYNNEI. The germline V and J ends were trimmed by 10 bases and 5 bases, with 17 bases remaining between them. The CDR3 runs to 14 residues. The CDR3 spells CATQPDGVNEKLFF. The CDR3 region has the DNA TGTGCCACCCAGCCTGACGGGGTGAATGAAAAACTGTTTTTT.

The genes are TRBV10-1 and TRBJ1-1; D not certain. Trimming pared 8 bases from V and 4 bases from J, leaving 11 bases between. Germline V gene sequence: CDR1 WNHNN, CDR2 SYGVQD (reference sequence). This CDR3 spans 12 amino acids. The CDR3 DNA reads TGCGCCAGCGGACGTTCGGGCACTGAAGCTTTCTTT. The encoded protein is CASGRSGTEAFF.

Worth noting for this clonotype: At one end, the junction sequence differs from germline, possibly due to a read error. This rearrangement joins TRBV5-1 to TRBJ2-7, with 8 positions matching TRBD1. The germline V gene encodes CDR1 SGHRS and CDR2 YFSETQ. This CDR3 contains 15 residues. This CDR3 is CASSSGTGYNYEQYF. CDR3 sequence (DNA): TGTGCCAGCAGCTCCGGGACAGGATACAACTACGAGCAGTACTTC.

This rearrangement joins TRBV20-1 to TRBJ2-3; 8 bases match TRBD2. V dropped 3 bases and J dropped 3; count of bases not matched to a gene: 5. Per the germline V gene, CDR1 is DFQATT and CDR2 is SNEGSKA (reference sequence). The CDR3 totals 14 residues. This CDR3 reads CSARERERTDTQYF. The DNA of the CDR3 is TGCAGTGCTAGGGAGCGGGAGAGAACAGATACGCAGTATTTT.

This rearrangement joins TRBV7-9 to TRBJ2-3, with D tentatively TRBD2 (5 bases). Trimming left V 11 bases short and J 4 bases short, with 10 bases between. The V gene's germline CDR1 is SEHNR and CDR2 FQNEAQ (reference sequence). The length of the CDR3 is 11 residues. CDR3 protein: CAVERADTQYF. CDR3 in DNA: TGTGCCGTAGAGAGGGCAGATACGCAGTATTTT.

This chain links TRBV9 with TRBJ1-1; 8 bases agree with TRBD1. Germline CDR1 is SGDLS and CDR2 is YYNGEE. There are 15 residues in the CDR3. Trimming at V came to 3 bases and at J to 2 bases, leaving 6 bases not matched to a gene. The CDR3 DNA is TGTGCCAGCAGCGCTCAGACAGGGGATAACACTGAAGCTTTCTTT. This codes for CASSAQTGDNTEAFF.

This chain uses TRBV6-5 with TRBJ2-1, with 7 positions matching TRBD2. The CDR3 contains 18 residues. V gave up 6 bases and J gave up 5 bases; unmatched junction bases: 19. Germline CDR1 and CDR2: MNHEY and SVGAGI. DNA for the CDR3: TGTGCCAGCAGCCGCAATACCCCTCCGGGACTACCTAACAATGAGCAGTTCTTC. Its translation: CASSRNTPPGLPNNEQFF.

This clonotype was detected a few times. The rearrangement joins TRBV6-5 to TRBJ2-2; TRBD2 aligns across 10 bases. The CDR3 runs to 18 residues. V trimming: 6 bases; J trimming: 6 bases; junction bases outside the gene matches: 16. CDR1 and CDR2 (germline): MNHEY, SVGAGI. CDR3 coding DNA: TGTGCCAGCAGCCCCCGACTAGCGGGCCGTTTCGTATCCGGGGAGCTGTTTTTT. Translating it yields CASSPRLAGRFVSGELFF.

This chain links TRBV9 with TRBJ2-3, with TRBD2 matching 10 bases. Per germline, CDR1 SGDLS and CDR2 YYNGEE. V was pared by 3 bases and J by 5 bases, with 6 bases of the junction left unmatched. The CDR3 covers 15 residues. The CDR3 protein is CASSDKRGGQDTQYF. CDR3 sequence (DNA): TGTGCCAGCAGCGACAAGCGGGGGGGCCAAGATACGCAGTATTTT.

The gene calls are TRBV19 and TRBJ1-1; the D gene is possibly TRBD1 (6 bases). There are 15 residues in the CDR3. The germline CDR1 and CDR2 sequences are LNHDA and SQIVND (reference sequence). V dropped 8 bases and J dropped 4 bases, with 20 bases sitting between them. In nucleotides, the CDR3 is TGTGCCAGTTCCCCAGGGGCAGGGGCATTCACTGAAGCTTTCTTT. Its protein is CASSPGAGAFTEAFF.

In its sample, this clonotype was seen a few times. The chain recombines TRBV20-1 with TRBJ2-5; the D call may be TRBD1 or TRBD2 (7 bases each). Germline V gene lookup returns CDR1 DFQATT and CDR2 SNEGSKA (reference sequence). This CDR3 is 15 amino acids long. Trimming left V 5 bases short and J 1 base short, with 17 bases between. The CDR3 DNA reads as TGCAGTGCTGGGGGGGTCGACAGGGTCCAAGAGACCCAGTACTTC. It translates to CSAGGVDRVQETQYF.

The chain links TRBV4-1 to TRBJ2-3; D call uncertain. The CDR3 totals 15 residues. V was clipped by 2 bases and J by 4 bases, with 13 bases between them. Germline V gives CDR1 MGHRA, CDR2 YSYEKL. The CDR3 spells CASSQSESHSDTQYF. In nucleotides, the CDR3 is TGCGCCAGCAGCCAATCTGAGAGCCATTCAGATACGCAGTATTTT.

The table lists this clonotype with many counts. The genes are TRBV7-6 and TRBJ2-3; the D is unclear. This CDR3 contains 12 residues. V lost 1 base and J lost 2, with 1 base in between. Looked up from germline, CDR1 is SGHVS and CDR2 is FNYEAQ. This chain's CDR3 is CASSLDTDTQYF. CDR3 DNA sequence: TGTGCCAGCAGCTTAGACACAGATACGCAGTATTTT.

This chain connects TRBV20-1 to TRBJ2-3; 10 nucleotides agree with TRBD1. The CDR3 sequence is 14 residues long. With 5 bases clipped from V and 4 bases from J, the junction kept 6 bases outside the gene matches. Germline values: CDR1 DFQATT, CDR2 SNEGSKA (reference sequence). CDR3 in amino acids: CSAGSGTGADTQYF. Here the CDR3 DNA reads TGCAGTGCTGGATCCGGGACAGGGGCAGATACGCAGTATTTT.

The J gene is TRBJ2-3, the V gene TRBV10-3, with 8 bases aligning to TRBD2. V lost 8 bases, J lost 0 bases, and 13 bases stayed unmatched. The length of the CDR3 is 17 residues. CDR1 is ENHRY and CDR2 is SYGVKD in the germline V gene. The CDR3 DNA reads TGTGCCATCCTGGCGGGCGGTGCGGGGGGCAGCACAGATACGCAGTATTTT. This encodes CAILAGGAGGSTDTQYF.